This T cell receptor beta chain stems from a study of CD8 T cells in Susac syndrome. The germline CDR1 and CDR2 sequences are SGHNT and YYREEE (reference sequence). Trimming removed 2 bases from V and 5 bases from J, with 11 bases in between. CDR3 length: 14 residues. High-throughput TCR beta sequencing covered peripheral CD8+ and CD4+ T cells. The healthy controls were matched to patients by age and sex. Reverse transcription used about 0.45 to 1 ug RNA and random hexamers. A multiplex approach, immunoSEQ multiplex PCR, amplified TCR beta CDR3 across 54 Vbeta and 13 Jbeta. MiXCR, applied by TCRdb to the immunoSEQ multiplex PCR reads, yields one record per CDR3 protein. This sample has about 210,000 distinct CDR3 sequences, with 90% to 95% found just once.

The J gene is TRBJ2-4, the V gene TRBV5-4; D remains unclear. The sequencing sample was made of CD4+ T cells from PBMCs. This clonotype originated in a human donor in good health. Here the CDR3 DNA reads TGTGCCAGCAGCTTAAGGGCAGTACAAAACATTCAGTACTTC. Encoded protein: CASSLRAVQNIQYF.